The present T cell receptor beta chain was sequenced within a study of T-cell memory formation after mild COVID-19. Study-wide background: Clusters were largely donor specific. Study-wide results and limits: Whether second-wave clones peaking at day 37 were SARS-CoV-2 specific went unconfirmed.

Remarks on this clonotype: The target antigen is unknown.

Deletions cut 3 bases from V and 2 bases from J, with 10 bases between. This CDR3 comprises 14 residues. The V gene's germline CDR1 is SGDLS and CDR2 YYNGEE. 5'RACE, which relied on constant-segment primers, yielded TCR alpha and TCR beta cDNA libraries carrying sample barcodes and UMIs. Using its own MiXCR run on the 5' RACE reads, TCRdb lists one record per CDR3 protein. This repertoire shows 110,000 or so distinct CDR3 sequences, about a fifth found once; its top ten account for about 42%. The sequence was collected from a man aged 18-30 years who had mild COVID-19 (a few samples of this study predate the infection). Cell type and time point are not known. The chain joins TRBV9 to TRBJ2-3; weak D call: TRBD2 (6 bases). Input material: PBMCs or a T cell subset sorted from them (not recorded which). The CDR3 DNA reads TGTGCCAGCAGCGCGGCGGGGTACACAGATACGCAGTATTTT. This sequence encodes CASSAAGYTDTQYF.